This record covers a single T cell receptor (beta chain). The specificity of this receptor is unknown. Mismatch with germline at one junction end may stem from a read error. The CDR3 measures 13 amino acids from cysteine to phenylalanine. Solely the CDR3 DNA is kept, with 39 bases framed from the first base. Sequences SGHTA (CDR1) and FQGNSA (CDR2) are obtained from the germline V gene. This entry is derived from a study of CD8 T cells in ankylosing spondylitis (dated by TCRdb to about 2017). Some background on the complete study: T cell receptor beta repertoires were profiled in healthy donors and ankylosing spondylitis patients so that disease-linked TCR variants could be found. The whole study cohort included some 100 healthy donors and around 24 ankylosing spondylitis patients. Peripheral blood was sampled, and synovial fluid was also collected from ankylosing spondylitis patients.

General findings and caveats noted by the study authors: The disease-linked clones showed a CD8+ phenotype and occurred at relatively low frequencies in peripheral blood. Some of the motif variants had been reported before in the synovial fluid and blood of reactive arthritis patients, a finding that suggests common disease-initiation mechanisms. According to the report, matched synovial fluid samples from ankylosing spondylitis patients were significantly enriched for the disease-linked clones. A TCR beta motif made up of several highly homologous amino acid variants appeared to be characteristic of blood from ankylosing spondylitis patients.

Sequencing was carried out with an Illumina HiSeq 2500. Quantitative 5'-RACE with molecular barcodes was the method used to prepare the TCR beta libraries. Under the source paper's analysis protocol: Disease-linked TCR variants were identified with a new computational method built on a probabilistic model of VDJ rearrangement. TCRdb reworked the public reads: Q25 trimming with fastp, MiXCR clone assembly, productive beta chains retained. Rows merge per CDR3 protein into single entries with the most common DNA and genes. TCRdb, not the original authors, processed these V and J calls. The sample table contains approximately 220,000 distinct CDR3 sequences; only one count was recorded for about 10% of them. The ten largest clonotypes hold less than 25% of the sample.

Specimen: blood, either unsorted or a sorted T cell fraction (not recorded which). The V gene is TRBV7-2 and the J gene is TRBJ1-5; the D gene is not confidently resolved. The sequence was obtained from a male donor with ankylosing spondylitis or in good health (not recorded which). At the DNA level, the sequence is TGTGCCAGCAGCCCGGGTAGCAATCAGCCCCAGCCTTTT. Translated, it reads CASSPGSNQPQPF.